The next 2 T cell receptor beta chains were all read from a single sample in a study of CXCR3-negative and CXCR3-positive naive CD8 T cells. Carrying UMI labels, the TRB cDNA libraries were prepared through 5' RACE. TCRdb reprocessed the 5' RACE reads, with one entry per CDR3 protein and no DNA. Its clone listing holds around 41,000 distinct CDR3 sequences. The sample taken for sequencing was memory CD8+ T cells from blood. All receptors derive from a human donor in good health. Some clones in this sample may be carry-over from other donors' samples.

Here the CDR3 reads CASSPILVNTGELFF. The rearrangement uses TRBV19 and TRBJ2-2. This CDR3 has 15 residues. The germline CDR1 and CDR2 sequences are LNHDA and SQIVND (reference sequence).

J is TRBJ2-7 and V is TRBV7-8; TCRdb calls TRBD1, which cannot be checked without DNA. CDR1 and CDR2 from the germline V gene are SGHVS and FQNEAQ. This CDR3 spans 15 amino acids. CDR3 in amino acids: CASTLRDREIYEQYF.